This section outlines one T cell receptor beta chain sequence together with its context. The data are from a study of regulatory T cells in long-lasting Graves disease. Investigators prepared the TCR beta libraries by applying iRepertoire HTBI primers and Arm-PCR of CDR3 regions. TCRdb ran MiXCR on the multiplex PCR reads and lists one entry per CDR3 protein. The sample shows fewer than 550,000 distinct CDR3 sequences, 15% to 20% of them seen only once. The germline V and J ends were trimmed by 0 bases and 4 bases, with 4 bases remaining between them. The CDR3 sequence is 13 residues long. The germline V gene encodes CDR1 WNHNN and CDR2 SYGVQD (reference sequence). The sample's time point: newly diagnosed GD, antithyroid drugs for less than 3 months. PBMC-derived RNA was used for the TCR library. Patients met American Thyroid Association criteria for Graves' disease. This same sample was also taken into another study, of T cells in Graves' hyperthyroidism and ophthalmopathy. That source adds: Patients aged 18 to 65 had newly diagnosed hyperthyroidism that had lasted under 2 months. The primer set for the first-round RT-PCR of the TCR CDR3 was HTBI. A model of 13 V-J features distinguished ophthalmopathy from stable hyperthyroidism.

The chain recombines TRBV10-1 with TRBJ1-3, with D uncertain. The specimen comprised peripheral blood mononuclear cells (PBMCs), sampled at new diagnosis, from a patient treated with antithyroid drugs. This TCR derives from a woman aged 35-65 years with Graves disease. The CDR3 bases are TGCGCCAGCAGTGAGTCTTGGGGAAACACCATATATTTT. This codes for CASSESWGNTIYF.